Listed here is a single T cell receptor beta chain. The antigen remains unidentified. The sample originates from a study of cytomegalovirus exposure and HLA in healthy donors. Across the study: Around 76% of roughly 430 genotyped donors fell in the Caucasian-associated ancestry cluster.

General observations from the study: Cytomegalovirus-associated status was assigned to 164 TCR beta chains.

Use of 60 Vbeta and 13 Jbeta primers characterized the PCR. Generated by immunoSEQ multiplex PCR, the TCRdb table keeps only in-frame clones and is missing some. This sample has more than 95,000 clones, with around three quarters found just once. This TCR derives from a female donor in good health and CMV-seronegative. Specimen: PBMCs.

In DNA, the CDR3 is TGTGCCAGCAGCCCCGCAGGCACGAACACCGGGGAGCTGTTTTTT. This codes for CASSPAGTNTGELFF. V gene TRBV6-5 combines with J gene TRBJ2-2; D is unresolved. Germline-derived CDR1 and CDR2 are MNHEY and SVGAGI. The CDR3 consists of 15 residues. Trimming left V 6 bases short and J 0 bases short, with 11 bases between.